The rows below give T cell receptor beta chains drawn from one sample of a study of cytomegalovirus exposure and HLA in healthy donors. The protocol was immunoSEQ multiplex PCR, while the TCRdb copy is restricted to in-frame clones and leaves out a portion. The table includes about 19,000 clones, more than 80% detected once. The sample consisted of PBMCs. The receptors stem from a human donor in good health. CDR3s include the opening cysteine and the closing phenylalanine or tryptophan. Each record gives: V gene, clone size, J gene, D gene, CDR3 protein, CDR3 DNA. The D gene is left open where the match is weak. For some rows the clone size is stated as once, few or many, or as a class when expanded; others skip it.

V gene: TRBV28
clone size: -
J gene: TRBJ2-1
D gene: TRBD2
CDR3 protein: CASSLSAGVLNSYNEQFF
CDR3 DNA: TGTGCCAGCAGTTTATCAGCGGGGGTGCTTAACTCCTACAATGAGCAGTTCTTC

V gene: TRBV10-2
clone size: -
J gene: TRBJ1-1
D gene: -
CDR3 protein: CASRQVLNTEAFF
CDR3 DNA: TGCGCCAGCAGACAGGTCCTGAACACTGAAGCTTTCTTT

V gene: TRBV11-2
clone size: -
J gene: TRBJ2-4
D gene: TRBD1
CDR3 protein: CASSQRTGANIQYF
CDR3 DNA: TGTGCCAGCAGCCAACGGACAGGGGCAAACATTCAGTACTTC

V gene: TRBV18
clone size: -
J gene: TRBJ1-2
D gene: TRBD1
CDR3 protein: CASSPPDRGGGYTF
CDR3 DNA: TGTGCCAGCTCACCACCGGACAGGGGGGGCGGCTACACCTTC

V gene: TRBV5-6
clone size: few
J gene: TRBJ1-1
D gene: TRBD1
CDR3 protein: CASSYTGTGGTEAFF
CDR3 DNA: TGTGCCAGCAGCTATACCGGGACAGGGGGCACTGAAGCTTTCTTT

V gene: TRBV27
clone size: -
J gene: TRBJ2-1
D gene: TRBD1
CDR3 protein: CASSLYRGNEQFF
CDR3 DNA: TGTGCCAGCAGTTTATACAGGGGGAATGAGCAGTTCTTC

V gene: TRBV29-1
clone size: -
J gene: TRBJ1-2
D gene: TRBD1
CDR3 protein: CSVARDRESYTF
CDR3 DNA: TGCAGCGTTGCCCGGGACAGGGAAAGCTACACCTTC

V gene: TRBV2
clone size: -
J gene: TRBJ1-5
D gene: TRBD1
CDR3 protein: CASRGQGYGNQPQHF
CDR3 DNA: TGTGCCAGCAGAGGACAGGGTTACGGCAATCAGCCCCAGCATTTT

V gene: TRBV5-1
clone size: -
J gene: TRBJ2-7
D gene: -
CDR3 protein: CASSYYPYEQYF
CDR3 DNA: TGCGCCAGCAGCTACTATCCCTACGAGCAGTACTTC

V gene: TRBV7-6
clone size: once
J gene: TRBJ1-6
D gene: TRBD1
CDR3 protein: CASSLYSPVLTGANSPLHF
CDR3 DNA: TGTGCCAGCAGCTTATACAGCCCGGTTCTAACAGGGGCTAATTCACCCCTCCACTTT

V gene: TRBV6-6
clone size: few
J gene: TRBJ2-7
D gene: -
CDR3 protein: CASSQTGSVSYEQYF
CDR3 DNA: TGTGCCAGCAGCCAAACAGGGAGTGTATCCTACGAGCAGTACTTC

V gene: TRBV7-2
clone size: -
J gene: TRBJ1-3
D gene: -
CDR3 protein: CASSLAAGSGNTIYF
CDR3 DNA: TGTGCCAGCAGCTTAGCCGCGGGAAGTGGAAACACCATATATTTT

V gene: TRBV4-1
clone size: -
J gene: TRBJ1-4
D gene: -
CDR3 protein: CASSQFPGGSGEKLFF
CDR3 DNA: TGCGCCAGCAGCCAATTCCCGGGGGGGAGTGGGGAAAAACTGTTTTTT

V gene: TRBV19
clone size: -
J gene: TRBJ1-2
D gene: -
CDR3 protein: CASRTGGGGGYGYTF
CDR3 DNA: TGTGCCAGTAGGACCGGCGGCGGGGGAGGCTATGGCTACACCTTC

V gene: TRBV7-2
clone size: -
J gene: TRBJ2-2
D gene: TRBD1
CDR3 protein: CASLSDRGRTGELFF
CDR3 DNA: TGTGCCAGCCTTTCTGACAGGGGGAGAACCGGGGAGCTGTTTTTT

V gene: TRBV6-1
clone size: -
J gene: TRBJ1-5
D gene: -
CDR3 protein: CASSTRTNQPQHF
CDR3 DNA: TGTGCCAGCAGTACCAGGACAAATCAGCCCCAGCATTTT

V gene: TRBV7-9
clone size: -
J gene: TRBJ2-3
D gene: TRBD1
CDR3 protein: CASSSLDRVPDTQYF
CDR3 DNA: TGTGCCAGCAGCTCCCTCGACAGGGTACCAGATACGCAGTATTTT

V gene: TRBV28
clone size: once
J gene: TRBJ2-4
D gene: TRBD2
CDR3 protein: CASSPPPTSGRGNIQYF
CDR3 DNA: TGTGCCAGCAGTCCCCCCCCGACTAGCGGGAGGGGAAACATTCAGTACTTC

V gene: TRBV7-2
clone size: -
J gene: TRBJ2-3
D gene: TRBD1
CDR3 protein: CASSLSDYRGTQYF
CDR3 DNA: TGTGCCAGCAGCTTATCCGACTACAGGGGTACGCAGTATTTT

V gene: TRBV7-2
clone size: -
J gene: TRBJ2-1
D gene: -
CDR3 protein: CASSLTRVSEQFF
CDR3 DNA: TGTGCCAGCAGCTTAACCAGGGTCTCTGAGCAGTTCTTC